Below are 19 T cell receptor beta chains sequenced from a single sample in a study of identifying expanded T cells in peripheral blood. Method: immunoSEQ multiplex PCR; TCRdb's copy keeps in-frame clones and lacks some. The table includes about 94,000 clones, roughly 88% detected once. The source material was blood. The receptors here all came from a person between 18 and 75 years old in good health.

The J gene is TRBJ2-2, the V gene TRBV11-3; 8 bases are shared with TRBD1. Germline V gene sequence: CDR1 SGHNT, CDR2 YENEEA. The CDR3 has 17 residues. Germline trimming cut 6 bases from V and 4 bases from J; bases unmatched to any gene: 13. The CDR3 bases are TGTGCCAGCAGACGCAGAGGACAGGGTTACCTCACCGGGGAGCTGTTTTTT. It codes for CASRRRGQGYLTGELFF.

V usage is TRBV6-5 and J usage is TRBJ2-7; D remains unclear. Germline assignment: CDR1 MNHEY and CDR2 SVGAGI. Trimming took off 6 bases at V and 4 bases at J, with 13 bases between the two ends. The CDR3 extends over 13 amino acids. CDR3 bases: TGTGCCAGCAGCTACAGCGAAGGGTACGAGCAGTACTTC. This translates into CASSYSEGYEQYF.

The genes are TRBV4-1 and TRBJ1-5; D might be TRBD1 (6 bases). Trimming took off 1 base at V and 5 bases at J, with 21 bases between the two ends. The germline V gene encodes CDR1 MGHRA and CDR2 YSYEKL. This CDR3 spans 18 amino acids. Here the CDR3 reads CASSQANMGSGVYQPQHF. CDR3 sequence (DNA): TGCGCCAGCAGCCAAGCCAATATGGGGTCAGGGGTGTATCAGCCCCAGCATTTT.

This chain uses TRBV30 with TRBJ1-2; TRBD1 is a possible D gene (5 bases). The CDR3 length is 15 residues. V was trimmed by 0 bases and J by 3 bases, leaving 14 bases between them. Germline assignment: CDR1 GTSNPN and CDR2 SVGIG (reference sequence). The CDR3 DNA sequence: TGTGCCTGGAGTGTACGGGGGGTTGCTTACTATGGCTACACCTTC. Amino acids: CAWSVRGVAYYGYTF.

The rearrangement joins TRBV6-5 to TRBJ1-2; 9 bases match TRBD1. CDR3 size: 15 residues. Germline loops: CDR1 MNHEY, CDR2 SVGAGI. Losses at the gene ends were 6 bases for V and 7 bases for J; bases not matched to a gene: 12. In nucleotides, the CDR3 is TGTGCCAGCAGCCAGACCGGGACAGGGAATGGTGGCTACACCTTC. Its protein is CASSQTGTGNGGYTF.

For the CDR3, the DNA is TGTGCCAGCAGTGAAGAAGGACAGGGGACCTACGAGCAGTACTTC. Its protein is CASSEEGQGTYEQYF. This chain connects TRBV6-1 to TRBJ2-7; 9 nucleotides line up with TRBD1. The V and J ends lost 1 base and 2 bases, in that order; junction bases with no gene match: 3. Germline V gene sequence: CDR1 MNHNS, CDR2 SASEGT. This CDR3 has 15 amino acids.

The CDR3 protein is CASSLMEVTDTQYF. The CDR3, as DNA: TGCGCCAGCAGCCTAATGGAGGTCACAGATACGCAGTATTTT. This chain uses TRBV5-1 with TRBJ2-3; a possible D gene is TRBD2 (5 bases). Germline CDR1 is SGHRS and CDR2 is YFSETQ. V was cut by 4 bases and J by 2 bases, with 11 bases left in between. CDR3 length equals 14 residues.

The chain couples TRBV7-9 to TRBJ1-1; D is ambiguous. From germline, CDR1 is SEHNR and CDR2 FQNEAQ (reference sequence). The CDR3 totals 15 residues. With 6 bases removed from V and 3 bases from J, the gap between germline ends came to 17 bases. The CDR3 region is CASRPSLVRDTEAFF. The CDR3 nucleotides read TGTGCCAGCAGACCTTCTTTGGTAAGGGACACTGAAGCTTTCTTT.

V is TRBV6-1 and J is TRBJ2-1, with D perhaps TRBD1 (6 bases). This CDR3 contains 16 residues. Looked up from germline, CDR1 is MNHNS and CDR2 is SASEGT. The V gene lost 3 bases and the J gene lost 2 bases, with 14 bases spanning the gap. The CDR3 spells CASSETGTPTYNEQFF. CDR3 in DNA: TGTGCCAGCAGTGAGACCGGGACACCGACCTACAATGAGCAGTTCTTC.

The V gene is TRBV7-9, the J gene TRBJ1-3; no reliable D call. Trimming pared 0 bases from V and 2 bases from J, leaving 5 bases between. The germline gives CDR1 SEHNR, CDR2 FQNEAQ (reference sequence). The CDR3 is made up of 14 amino acids. CDR3 residues: CASSLAGTGNTIYF. CDR3 sequence (DNA): TGTGCCAGCAGCTTAGCAGGAACTGGAAACACCATATATTTT. Complete variable domain (other parts from reference TRBV7-9 and TRBJ1-3): DTGVSQNPRHKITKRGQNVTFRCDPISEHNRLYWYRQTLGQGPEFLTYFQNEAQLEKSRLLSDRFSAERPKGSFSTLEIQRTEQGDSAMYLCASSLAGTGNTIYFGEGSWLTVV.

The chain couples TRBV6-5 to TRBJ2-5; D remains unclear. V dropped 0 bases and J dropped 5 bases, with 10 bases sitting between them. The CDR3 covers 14 residues. Per the germline V gene, CDR1 is MNHEY and CDR2 is SVGAGI. CDR3 loop: CASSYSRPGETQYF. The CDR3 DNA reads as TGTGCCAGCAGTTACTCGCGCCCCGGGGAGACCCAGTACTTC.

J is TRBJ2-1 and V is TRBV11-3, with 8 bases lining up with TRBD2. This CDR3 is built from 17 residues. J gave up 3 bases and V 2 bases, and 9 bases lay outside the gene matches. CDR1 is SGHNT, CDR2 YENEEA, per germline. CDR3 loop: CASSLRSSGPHYNEQFF. CDR3 bases: TGTGCCAGCAGCTTAAGATCTAGCGGGCCCCACTACAATGAGCAGTTCTTC. The whole variable domain, filled in from reference TRBV11-3 and TRBJ2-1, reads EAGVVQSPRYKIIEKKQPVAFWCNPISGHNTLYWYLQNLGQGPELLIRYENEEAVDDSQLPKDRFSAERLKGVDSTLKIQPAELGDSAVYLCASSLRSSGPHYNEQFFGPGTRLTVL.

The chain links TRBV19 to TRBJ1-2; D is unresolved. The V gene lost 1 base and the J gene lost 0 bases, with 9 bases spanning the gap. Looked up from germline, CDR1 is LNHDA and CDR2 is SQIVND (reference sequence). The CDR3 loop spans 15 amino acids. CDR3 protein: CASSIVTTANYGYTF. As DNA, the CDR3 is TGTGCCAGTAGTATAGTTACAACAGCTAACTATGGCTACACCTTC.

This chain joins TRBV18 and TRBJ2-3, with D possibly matching TRBD1 (5 bases). This CDR3 comprises 15 residues. The V end lost 0 bases, the J end lost 2 bases, and 9 bases lay between the germline ends. Germline CDR1 and CDR2: KGHSH and LQKENI. Here the CDR3 reads CASSPPGQTTDTQYF. CDR3 DNA sequence: TGTGCCAGCTCACCACCGGGGCAGACCACAGATACGCAGTATTTT.

This clone was detected only a few times. The rearrangement uses TRBV5-6 and TRBJ1-2, with D maybe TRBD1 (5 bases). The CDR3 sequence is 13 residues long. Trimming took 5 bases from V and 8 from J, leaving 16 bases between them. CDR1 and CDR2 from the germline V gene are SGHDT and YYEEEE. DNA of the CDR3: TGTGCCAGCAGTATACCGGGGCTACAGGGCTACACCTTC. Translated: CASSIPGLQGYTF. Filled out from reference TRBV5-6 and TRBJ1-2, the complete variable domain reads DAGVTQSPTHLIKTRGQQVTLRCSPKSGHDTVSWYQQALGQGPQFIFQYYEEEERQRGNFPDRFSGHQFPNYSSELNVNALLLGDSALYLCASSIPGLQGYTFGSGTRLTVV.

This chain links TRBV19 with TRBJ1-4; 9 positions match TRBD1. The junction had 6 bases not matched to a gene; V was cut back by 9 bases and J by 7 bases. This CDR3 is built from 13 residues. Germline lookup yields CDR1 LNHDA and CDR2 SQIVND (reference sequence). CDR3 sequence (DNA): TGTGCCAGCAGACAGGGGGAGGGTGAAAAACTGTTTTTT. Its translation: CASRQGEGEKLFF. Full variable domain (outside the CDR3, taken from reference TRBV19 and TRBJ1-4): DGGITQSPKYLFRKEGQNVTLSCEQNLNHDAMYWYRQDPGQGLRLIYYSQIVNDFQKGDIAEGYSVSREKKESFPLTVTSAQKNPTAFYLCASRQGEGEKLFFGSGTQLSVL.

This chain links TRBV5-1 with TRBJ1-1; D not resolved. Germline V CDR1 and CDR2: SGHRS, YFSETQ. Trimming pared 7 bases from V and 4 bases from J, leaving 8 bases between. The CDR3 is 11 amino acids. Here the CDR3 DNA reads TGCGCCAGCTCCGGCACCACTGAAGCTTTCTTT. Translated, it gives CASSGTTEAFF. The variable domain in full, completed from reference TRBV5-1 and TRBJ1-1, reads KAGVTQTPRYLIKTRGQQVTLSCSPISGHRSVSWYQQTPGQGLQFLFEYFSETQRNKGNFPGRFSGRQFSNSRSEMNVSTLELGDSALYLCASSGTTEAFFGQGTRLTVV.

The J gene is TRBJ1-2, the V gene TRBV19; 8 bases align to TRBD1. J lost 4 bases, V lost 3 bases, and 4 bases had no gene match. Germline V gene sequence: CDR1 LNHDA, CDR2 SQIVND (reference sequence). This CDR3 is 14 amino acids long. This CDR3 is CASSIQGAAYGYTF. The DNA of the CDR3 is TGTGCCAGTAGTATTCAGGGGGCTGCCTATGGCTACACCTTC.

This CDR3 is CASSRQGYTEAFF. The CDR3 coding sequence is TGCGCCAGCAGCCGACAGGGCTACACTGAAGCTTTCTTT. The chain couples TRBV10-1 to TRBJ1-1; 7 nucleotides line up with TRBD1. V trimming: 6 bases; J trimming: 3 bases; junction bases outside the gene matches: 4. This CDR3 contains 13 residues. Germline loops: CDR1 WNHNN, CDR2 SYGVQD (reference sequence).